This record looks at one T cell receptor beta chain sequence and its context. The identical CDR3 is also encoded by other nucleotide sequences in the sample. Per the germline V gene, CDR1 is MNHNS and CDR2 is SASEGT. V was trimmed by 3 bases and J by 0 bases, leaving 6 bases between them. The CDR3 totals 13 residues. These data belong to a study of shared clonotypes between healthy human individuals. Cells designated naive CD8 were CD45RO-negative and were positively selected for CCR7, with terminally differentiated effector memory CD45RA+ cells excluded. TCRdb keeps only in-frame clones here, not all; method: immunoSEQ multiplex PCR. The sample includes 760,000 or so clones, 90% to 98% of them seen just once.

The chain carries TRBV6-1 and TRBJ2-7; D unclear. Sequenced input: naive CD8+ T cells sorted from blood. This TCR came from a man under 40 in good health. This CDR3 reads CASSETVSYEQYF. The CDR3 bases are TGTGCCAGCAGTGAGACTGTCTCCTACGAGCAGTACTTC.